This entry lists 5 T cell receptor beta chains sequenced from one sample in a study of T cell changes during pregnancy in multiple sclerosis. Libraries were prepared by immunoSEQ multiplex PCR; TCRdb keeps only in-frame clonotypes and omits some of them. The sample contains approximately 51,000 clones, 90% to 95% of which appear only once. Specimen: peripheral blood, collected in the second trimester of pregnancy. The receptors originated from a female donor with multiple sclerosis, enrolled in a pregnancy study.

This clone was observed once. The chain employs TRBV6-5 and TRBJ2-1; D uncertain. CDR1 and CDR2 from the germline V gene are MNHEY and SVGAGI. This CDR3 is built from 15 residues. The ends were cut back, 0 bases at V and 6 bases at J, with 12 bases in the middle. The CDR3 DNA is TGTGCCAGCAGTTACTCGAGGTCAGCAGCCAATGAGCAGTTCTTC. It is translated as CASSYSRSAANEQFF.

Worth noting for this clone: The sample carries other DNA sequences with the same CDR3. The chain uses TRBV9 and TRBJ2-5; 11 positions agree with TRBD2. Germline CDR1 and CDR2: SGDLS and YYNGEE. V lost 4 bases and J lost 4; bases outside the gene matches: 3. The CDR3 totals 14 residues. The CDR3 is CASSPGTSGETQYF. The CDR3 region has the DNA TGTGCCAGCAGCCCCGGGACTAGCGGAGAGACCCAGTACTTC.

CDR3 in amino acids: CAISETGGDSGNTIYF. CDR3 DNA: TGTGCCATCAGTGAAACAGGGGGTGACTCTGGAAACACCATATATTTT. The chain links TRBV10-3 to TRBJ1-3; 8 bases map to TRBD1. This CDR3 is built from 16 residues. Looked up from germline, CDR1 is ENHRY and CDR2 is SYGVKD. Losses at the gene ends were 3 bases for V and 0 bases for J; bases not matched to a gene: 4.

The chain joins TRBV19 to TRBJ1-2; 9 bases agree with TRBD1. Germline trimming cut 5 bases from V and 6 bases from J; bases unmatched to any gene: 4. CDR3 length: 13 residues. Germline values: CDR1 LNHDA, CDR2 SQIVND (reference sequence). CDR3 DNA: TGTGCCAGTAGTTTGGGACAGGGTGATGGCTACACCTTC. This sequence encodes CASSLGQGDGYTF.

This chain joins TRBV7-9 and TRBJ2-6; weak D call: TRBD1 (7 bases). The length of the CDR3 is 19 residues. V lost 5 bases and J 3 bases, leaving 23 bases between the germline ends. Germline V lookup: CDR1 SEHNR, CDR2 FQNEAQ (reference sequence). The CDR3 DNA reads TGTGCCAGCAGCACCCCCCGGGCAGGGGGAGGAATTGGGGCCAACGTCCTGACTTTC. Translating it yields CASSTPRAGGGIGANVLTF.